This T cell receptor (beta chain) emerged from a study of T cells in Graves' hyperthyroidism and ophthalmopathy. Amplified regions were TCR beta CDR3 sequences from RNA transcripts. Using the HTBI primer set, a first-round RT-PCR was run on the TCR CDR3. A single record per CDR3 protein comes from TCRdb applying MiXCR to the multiplex PCR reads. The data contain 700,000 to 950,000 distinct CDR3 sequences, just over 35% of them singletons. The table lists this clonotype with a few counts. The length of the CDR3 is 13 residues. CDR1 and CDR2 from the germline V gene are MNHEY and SVGEGT. The V end lost 6 bases, the J end lost 11 bases, and 19 bases lay between the germline ends.

V gene TRBV6-2 or TRBV6-3 combines with J gene TRBJ1-1, with D perhaps TRBD1 (5 bases). This sequence was found in a middle-aged woman with Graves' hyperthyroidism. What was sequenced was blood. Here the CDR3 DNA reads TGTGCCAGCAGCTATAGAGAGGAGACAGTGGCTTTCTTT. Its translation is CASSYREETVAFF.